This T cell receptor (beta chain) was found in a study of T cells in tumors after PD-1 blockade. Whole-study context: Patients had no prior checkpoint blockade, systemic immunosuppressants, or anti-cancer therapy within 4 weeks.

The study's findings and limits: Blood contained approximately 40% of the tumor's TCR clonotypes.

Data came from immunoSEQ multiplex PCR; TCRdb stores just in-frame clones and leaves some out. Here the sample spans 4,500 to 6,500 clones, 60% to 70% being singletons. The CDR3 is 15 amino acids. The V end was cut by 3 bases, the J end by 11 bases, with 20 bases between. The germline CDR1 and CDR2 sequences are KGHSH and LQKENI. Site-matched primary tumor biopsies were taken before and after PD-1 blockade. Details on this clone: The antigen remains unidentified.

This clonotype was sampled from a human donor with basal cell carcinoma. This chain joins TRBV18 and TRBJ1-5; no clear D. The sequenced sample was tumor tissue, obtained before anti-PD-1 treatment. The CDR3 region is CASSPAGRSVRAQHF. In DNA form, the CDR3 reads TGTGCCAGCTCACCGGCGGGTCGGAGTGTAAGAGCCCAGCATTTT.